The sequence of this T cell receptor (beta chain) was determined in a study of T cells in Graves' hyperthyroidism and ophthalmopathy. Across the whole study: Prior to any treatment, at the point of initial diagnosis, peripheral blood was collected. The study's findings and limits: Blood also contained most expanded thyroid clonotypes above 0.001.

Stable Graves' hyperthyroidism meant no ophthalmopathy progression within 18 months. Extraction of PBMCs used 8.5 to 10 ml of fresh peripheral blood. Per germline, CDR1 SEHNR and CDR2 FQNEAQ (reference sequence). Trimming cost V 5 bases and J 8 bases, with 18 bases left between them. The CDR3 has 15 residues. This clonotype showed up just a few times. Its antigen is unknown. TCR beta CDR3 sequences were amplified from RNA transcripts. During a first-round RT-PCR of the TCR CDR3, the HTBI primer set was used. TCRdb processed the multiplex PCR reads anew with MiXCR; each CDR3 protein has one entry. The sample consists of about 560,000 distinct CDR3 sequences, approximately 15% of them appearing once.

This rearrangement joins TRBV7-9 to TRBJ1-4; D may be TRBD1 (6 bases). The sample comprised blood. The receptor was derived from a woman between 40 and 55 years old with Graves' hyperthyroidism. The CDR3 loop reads CASSPASGAGEKLFF. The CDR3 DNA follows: TGTGCCAGCAGCCCCGCGTCGGGGGCTGGGGAAAAACTGTTTTTT. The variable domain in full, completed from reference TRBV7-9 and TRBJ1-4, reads DTGVSQNPRHKITKRGQNVTFRCDPISEHNRLYWYRQTLGQGPEFLTYFQNEAQLEKSRLLSDRFSAERPKGSFSTLEIQRTEQGDSAMYLCASSPASGAGEKLFFGSGTQLSVL.